The entry below gives a single T cell receptor (beta chain) sequence along with its context. Its binding antigen is unknown. No base qualities exist here, and no much larger clone lies one base off it. The germline V gene specifies SNHLY as CDR1 and FYNNEI as CDR2. Relative to germline, V is missing 6 bases and J is missing 5 bases, with 10 bases of the junction outside any gene match. The CDR3 holds 15 amino acids from the cysteine to the phenylalanine. Only the CDR3 DNA stays, 45 bases, in frame from base 1. The data are from a study of blood T cell repertoires in COVID-19 (dated by TCRdb to 2020 to 2021). With respect to the entire study: Samples covering the acute and convalescent phases of COVID-19 were provided by collaborators in the United States, Italy and Spain. The prospective study material was composed of cDNA or gDNA derived from T cells, B-cell-depleted T cells, or PBMCs. Deeply sampled blood TCRbeta repertoires from subjects exposed to, actively infected with, or recovered from COVID-19 were included in the dataset. The repertoires were made available in a free public database intended to serve as a resource for research on the immune response to SARS-CoV-2. The samples were drawn from two sources: the first 160 participants of the ongoing ImmuneRACE study, and fewer than 1,500 subjects contributed by 6 global collaborators. The sample metadata nearly always contained a de-identified subject ID, COVID-19 status, age in years and sex. Where available, HLA class I and class II types were obtained from metadata supplied by the sample provider rather than from assay-based typing. Study-level results and caveats: The amount of clinical and demographic metadata varied by source and participant and was provided uncurated.

TCRbeta CDR3 regions were amplified from genomic DNA using the immunoSEQ Assay, a bias-controlled multiplex PCR. The paper's data handling went like this. The number of nucleated cells in each sample was estimated by amplification of reference gene primers within the assay. To quantify the absolute abundance of each unique TCRbeta CDR3 rearrangement, sequence reads were collapsed and filtered. Productive Simpson clonality was computed per sample as the square root of Simpson's diversity index over productive rearrangements. Imported from immuneACCESS, the table was reduced by TCRdb to in-frame sequences with V and J called. These copies leave out some clones; in studies compared against another copy, an unresolved V gene accounts for under half, and the cause of the remainder is not known. The V and J calls and clone size are taken from that table; D and trimming were inferred from the DNA. The sample table records some 100,000 clones; 81% of these occur just once. The biggest ten clones account for roughly 25% of the sample.

Collaborating institutions collected whole blood in K2EDTA tubes following their own protocols. For TCRbeta analysis, collaborator samples were shipped as frozen whole blood, as isolated PBMCs, or as DNA extracted from either sample type. The sequence derives from an elderly man with active or convalescent COVID-19. Sequencing was carried out using peripheral blood. The V and J genes are TRBV2 and TRBJ2-5; the junction holds 9 bases that match TRBD1. The nucleotides read TGTGCCAGCAGAGCAGAAACAGGGGGCTGGGAGACCCAGTACTTC. This translates into CASRAETGGWETQYF.